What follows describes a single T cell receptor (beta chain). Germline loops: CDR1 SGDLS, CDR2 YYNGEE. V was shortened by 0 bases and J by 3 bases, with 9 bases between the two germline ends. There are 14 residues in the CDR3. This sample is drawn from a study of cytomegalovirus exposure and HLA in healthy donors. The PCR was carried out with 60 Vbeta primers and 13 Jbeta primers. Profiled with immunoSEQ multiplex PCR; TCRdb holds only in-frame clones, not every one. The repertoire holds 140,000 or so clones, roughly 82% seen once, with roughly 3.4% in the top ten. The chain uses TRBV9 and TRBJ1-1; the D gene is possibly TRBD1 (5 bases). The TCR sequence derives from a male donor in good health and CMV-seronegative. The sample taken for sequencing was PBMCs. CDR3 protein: CASSVAGGDTEAFF. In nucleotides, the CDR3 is TGTGCCAGCAGCGTAGCTGGGGGGGACACTGAAGCTTTCTTT.